The 16 T cell receptor beta chains presented below share a single source sample, sequenced in a study of response to subunit inactivated influenza vaccine. One entry per CDR3 protein, called by TCRdb with MiXCR from the RT-PCR reads. In the table there are 500,000 to 750,000 distinct CDR3 sequences, less than 15% of which are singletons. This specimen consisted of PBMCs from blood, obtained 11 to 12 days after vaccination. The receptors shown here come from a man aged 45-65 years who received an inactivated influenza vaccine.

J is TRBJ2-1 and V is TRBV28; tentatively, D is TRBD2 (5 bases). Germline assignment: CDR1 MDHEN and CDR2 SYDVKM. The V gene lost 2 bases and the J gene lost 0 bases, with 11 bases spanning the gap. The CDR3 extends over 16 amino acids. CDR3 loop: CASSLTGLSSYNEQFF. Here the CDR3 DNA reads TGTGCCAGCAGTTTAACGGGGTTAAGCTCCTACAATGAGCAGTTCTTC.

Only a few counts were recorded for this clonotype. The genes are TRBV5-1 and TRBJ2-5; the match to TRBD2 covers 10 bases. The CDR3 spans 17 residues. CDR1 SGHRS and CDR2 YFSETQ come from the germline V gene. After removal of 0 bases from V and 1 base from J, the junction contained 6 bases not matched to a gene. CDR3 sequence reads: CASSLGALAGGQETQYF. Written as DNA, the CDR3 is TGCGCCAGCAGCTTGGGGGCTTTAGCGGGGGGCCAAGAGACCCAGTACTTC.

This clonotype has more than one count but fewer than ten. This chain joins TRBV29-1 and TRBJ2-5; 11 positions match TRBD2. V dropped 2 bases and J dropped 4; count of bases not matched to a gene: 9. The CDR3 runs to 16 residues. Germline CDR1 is SQVTM and CDR2 is ANQGSEA. The CDR3 DNA reads TGCAGCGTTGAACCGACTAGCGGGGCCGAGGGAGAGACCCAGTACTTC. This translates into CSVEPTSGAEGETQYF.

A few counts support this clonotype. The chain couples TRBV2 to TRBJ2-3, with a weak D call TRBD2 (6 bases). Trimming left V 8 bases short and J 3 bases short, with 15 bases between. Germline lookup yields CDR1 SNHLY and CDR2 FYNNEI. The CDR3 runs to 14 residues. CDR3 nucleotide sequence: TGTGCCAGCGCGAAGCGGGTCTCTACAGATACGCAGTATTTT. Its translation: CASAKRVSTDTQYF.

This clonotype was counted at least ten times. The chain combines TRBV2 with TRBJ2-1; TRBD1 matches at 7 bases. The CDR3 loop spans 17 amino acids. The trim removed 2 bases at V and 3 bases at J, leaving 10 bases unmatched. The germline V gene encodes CDR1 SNHLY and CDR2 FYNNEI. DNA for the CDR3: TGTGCCAGCAGTGAAAGTCTGGGACAGTCCATCTACAATGAGCAGTTCTTC. Amino acids: CASSESLGQSIYNEQFF.

This clonotype was seen a handful of times. The chain couples TRBV11-1 to TRBJ2-1, with 9 bases matching TRBD2. CDR1 SGHAT and CDR2 FQDESV come from the germline V gene (reference sequence). The J segment lost 15 bases and the V segment lost 7 bases, leaving 10 bases of the junction unmatched. This CDR3 is 12 amino acids long. The CDR3, as DNA: TGTGCCAGCAAGAGGGCTAGCGGGACCCCGTTCTTC. It specifies CASKRASGTPFF.

V is TRBV7-2 and J is TRBJ2-3, with 12 bases aligning to TRBD2. Germline CDR1 is SGHTA and CDR2 is FQGNSA. Losses at the gene ends were 5 bases for V and 4 bases for J; bases not matched to a gene: 7. The CDR3 length is 16 residues. CDR3 residues: CASSDTSGGTSDTQYF. In DNA, the CDR3 is TGTGCCAGCAGCGACACTAGCGGGGGGACCTCAGATACGCAGTATTTT. Based on the CDR3 plus reference TRBV7-2 and TRBJ2-3, the full variable domain is GAGVSQSPSNKVTEKGKDVELRCDPISGHTALYWYRQSLGQGLEFLIYFQGNSAPDKSGLPSDRFSAERTGGSVSTLTIQRTQQEDSAVYLCASSDTSGGTSDTQYFGPGTRLTVL.

The rearrangement links TRBV6-1 to TRBJ2-3; 13 bases are a match to TRBD2. Trimming cost V 5 bases and J 1 base; bases outside gene matches: 6. CDR3 length equals 17 residues. Germline V CDR1 and CDR2: MNHNS, SASEGT. The CDR3 is CASSPGLAGAGTDTQYF. The CDR3 bases are TGTGCCAGCAGTCCCGGACTAGCGGGAGCTGGCACAGATACGCAGTATTTT.

The table lists this clonotype with a few counts. V is TRBV27 and J is TRBJ2-7; TRBD2 aligns across 13 bases. This CDR3 has 16 amino acids. Trimming at V came to 4 bases and at J to 4 bases, leaving 7 bases not matched to a gene. Germline assignment: CDR1 MNHEY and CDR2 SMNVEV (reference sequence). The CDR3 DNA sequence: TGTGCCAGCAGTTCGCCGGGACTAGCGGGGACATACGAGCAGTACTTC. Its protein product is CASSSPGLAGTYEQYF.

The CDR3 protein is CASSSASGFYEQYF. DNA for the CDR3: TGTGCCAGCAGTTCTGCGTCGGGGTTCTACGAGCAGTACTTC. The chain employs TRBV6-2 or TRBV6-3 and TRBJ2-7; D is perhaps TRBD2 (5 bases). The germline V gene has CDR1 MNHEY and CDR2 SVGEGT. CDR3 length: 14 residues. V was pared by 4 bases and J by 3 bases, with 13 bases between.

The chain combines TRBV7-2 with TRBJ1-4; unclear D gene. Germline lookup yields CDR1 SGHTA and CDR2 FQGNSA. Deletions cut 1 base from V and 1 base from J, with 7 bases between. CDR3 length equals 15 residues. The CDR3 bases are TGTGCCAGCAGCTTAGTCGCAGGAACTAATGAAAAACTGTTTTTT. Translating it yields CASSLVAGTNEKLFF. The complete variable domain, with remaining parts taken from reference TRBV7-2 and TRBJ1-4, reads GAGVSQSPSNKVTEKGKDVELRCDPISGHTALYWYRQSLGQGLEFLIYFQGNSAPDKSGLPSDRFSAERTGGSVSTLTIQRTQQEDSAVYLCASSLVAGTNEKLFFGSGTQLSVL.

This clonotype was detected a few times. The CDR3 bases are TGTGCCAGCAGCGGGGGGGACAGTAATCAGCCCCAGCATTTT. It is translated as CASSGGDSNQPQHF. This sequence joins TRBV9 and TRBJ1-5, with TRBD1 matching over 7 bases. The junction had 4 bases not matched to a gene; V was cut back by 3 bases and J by 4 bases. The CDR3 is 14 amino acids. The germline V gene encodes CDR1 SGDLS and CDR2 YYNGEE.

This clonotype has a handful of counts. The chain is built from TRBV3-1 and TRBJ2-3; D assignment may be TRBD1 or TRBD2 (6 bases each). Per the germline V gene, CDR1 is LGHDT and CDR2 is YNNKEL (reference sequence). The CDR3 spans 17 residues. V was pared by 2 bases and J by 1 base, with 16 bases between. The CDR3 DNA is TGTGCCAGCAGCCAACTTCCGGGGGCGCGGGGCACAGATACGCAGTATTTT. It specifies CASSQLPGARGTDTQYF.

This clonotype was seen a few times. The rearrangement uses TRBV6-1 and TRBJ2-3, with a tentative D call TRBD2 (6 bases). CDR3 length equals 15 residues. Germline-derived CDR1 and CDR2 are MNHNS and SASEGT. V dropped 3 bases and J dropped 1 base, with 11 bases sitting between them. CDR3 amino acids: CASSDSGIRTDTQYF. The CDR3 DNA sequence: TGTGCCAGCAGTGATAGCGGAATCCGCACAGATACGCAGTATTTT.

The chain links TRBV6-1 to TRBJ2-7, with 9 bases that match TRBD1. The CDR3 is made up of 16 amino acids. Germline-derived CDR1 and CDR2 are MNHNS and SASEGT. The junction had 18 bases not matched to a gene; V was cut back by 6 bases and J by 9 bases. The CDR3 is CASSSRSRTGDTRQYF. CDR3 DNA sequence: TGTGCCAGCAGCTCCCGATCAAGGACAGGGGATACCAGGCAGTACTTC.

The chain is built from TRBV20-1 and TRBJ1-4, with a weak D call TRBD1 (6 bases). V was cut by 1 base and J by 8 bases, with 14 bases left in between. The germline CDR1 and CDR2 sequences are DFQATT and SNEGSKA (reference sequence). This CDR3 has 14 residues. For the CDR3, the DNA is TGCAGTGCTAGAGCGGGGGGGGCGAGAGAAAAACTGTTTTTT. As protein: CSARAGGAREKLFF.